The next 19 T cell receptor beta chains were all read from a single sample in a study of PD-1 blockade in classical Hodgkin lymphoma. Profiled with immunoSEQ multiplex PCR; TCRdb holds only in-frame clones, not every one. Seen here are fewer than 55,000 clones, around nine tenths observed once, and the top ten hold roughly a tenth. Every patient relapsed after autologous stem cell transplantation, and brentuximab vedotin exposure varied. The sequenced sample was peripheral blood mononuclear cells (PBMCs), obtained at baseline. These TCRs come from a human donor with classical Hodgkin lymphoma.

CDR3: CASSISRAGEQYF. The CDR3 DNA reads as TGTGCCAGTAGTATATCCAGGGCGGGCGAGCAGTACTTC. The rearrangement links TRBV19 to TRBJ2-7; D is perhaps TRBD1 or TRBD2 (5 bases each). Germline V gene lookup returns CDR1 LNHDA and CDR2 SQIVND (reference sequence). The CDR3 runs 13 residues. V lost 2 bases and J lost 6, with 11 bases in between.

This clone occurred once. The CDR3 spells CASSRSPGRIRTSTDTQYF. In DNA form, the CDR3 reads TGTGCCAGCAGCCGCTCTCCCGGACGGATCAGGACTAGCACAGATACGCAGTATTTT. The rearrangement uses TRBV7-2 and TRBJ2-3; D perhaps matches TRBD2 (5 bases). The CDR3 is 19 amino acids. Per the germline V gene, CDR1 is SGHTA and CDR2 is FQGNSA. Deletions cut 5 bases from V and 0 bases from J, with 24 bases between.

This clone was detected only once. V gene TRBV19 combines with J gene TRBJ1-2; tentative D call: TRBD1 (6 bases). The length of the CDR3 is 13 residues. Germline loops: CDR1 LNHDA, CDR2 SQIVND (reference sequence). Trimming removed 4 bases from V and 5 bases from J, with 11 bases in between. As DNA, the CDR3 is TGTGCCAGTAGTACCCCGACAGGTTATGGCTACACCTTC. As protein: CASSTPTGYGYTF.

The CDR3 loop reads CASSLWGQGWARQETQYF. CDR3 in DNA: TGTGCCAGCAGCTTATGGGGTCAAGGTTGGGCGCGGCAAGAGACCCAGTACTTC. The rearrangement uses TRBV7-9 and TRBJ2-5; D is undetermined. The V gene lost 2 bases and the J gene lost 2 bases, with 21 bases spanning the gap. Germline assignment: CDR1 SEHNR and CDR2 FQNEAQ (reference sequence). CDR3 size: 18 residues.

This clone is deemed medium-sized. The rearrangement links TRBV7-6 to TRBJ1-4; TRBD1 might be the D (6 bases). The germline V gene has CDR1 SGHVS and CDR2 FNYEAQ. The CDR3 has 15 amino acids. V shed 5 bases and J shed 5 bases, with 15 bases lying between them. CDR3 protein: CASSTKQGFNEKLFF. CDR3 coding DNA: TGTGCCAGCAGCACAAAACAGGGATTCAATGAAAAACTGTTTTTT.

The sample holds one count of this clone. The gene calls are TRBV2 and TRBJ1-2; 9 nucleotides align to TRBD1. J gave up 0 bases and V 6 bases, and 8 bases lay outside the gene matches. This CDR3 is built from 16 residues. Germline-derived CDR1 and CDR2 are SNHLY and FYNNEI. The CDR3 reads CASSPGQGHANYGYTF. CDR3 in DNA: TGTGCCAGCAGCCCGGGACAGGGTCATGCTAACTATGGCTACACCTTC.

The chain joins TRBV6-6 to TRBJ2-2; D gene uncertain. Trimming removed 0 bases from V and 7 bases from J, with 6 bases in between. Germline-derived CDR1 and CDR2 are MNHNY and SVGAGI (reference sequence). This CDR3 is 13 amino acids long. DNA for the CDR3: TGTGCCAGCAGTTACTCCTGGGACGGGGAGCTGTTTTTT. It translates to CASSYSWDGELFF.

The rearrangement links TRBV10-1 to TRBJ2-3; D might be TRBD2 (5 bases). Germline CDR1 WNHNN, CDR2 SYGVQD (reference sequence). The CDR3 consists of 15 residues. V was trimmed by 4 bases and J by 5 bases, leaving 16 bases between them. The CDR3 DNA reads as TGCGCCAGCAGTGCTGCCGCCGGGAAAGGAGATACGCAGTATTTT. Protein product: CASSAAAGKGDTQYF.

This CDR3 reads CASRLNTEAFF. CDR3 in DNA: TGTGCCAGCAGATTGAACACTGAAGCTTTCTTT. The rearrangement joins TRBV7-3 to TRBJ1-1; no reliable D call. Deletions cut 6 bases from V and 0 bases from J, with 2 bases between. Germline CDR1 reads SGHTA; CDR2 reads FQGTGA. The CDR3 consists of 11 residues.

This clone was found once. The rearrangement links TRBV28 to TRBJ2-3; D could derive from TRBD1 or TRBD2 (5 bases each). Germline CDR1 and CDR2: MDHEN and SYDVKM. The V end was cut by 4 bases, the J end by 1 base, with 21 bases between. The CDR3 has 18 amino acids. The CDR3 region has the DNA TGTGCCAGCAGTTCCTCCTCAGGGACGGGTGATGGCACAGATACGCAGTATTTT. It translates to CASSSSSGTGDGTDTQYF.

Worth noting for this clone: One end of the junction varies from germline; a read error may be responsible. The rearrangement uses TRBV9 and TRBJ2-1; 10 nucleotides line up with TRBD2. This CDR3 has 15 residues. The germline V gene encodes CDR1 SGDLS and CDR2 YYNGEE. The CDR3 DNA reads as TGTGCCGGCAGCCCTCCAGCGGGGGGGCCTCATGAGCAGTTCTTC. Amino acid sequence: CAGSPPAGGPHEQFF. The variable domain in full, completed from reference TRBV9 and TRBJ2-1, reads DSGVTQTPKHLITATGQRVTLRCSPRSGDLSVYWYQQSLDQGLQFLIQYYNGEERAKGNILERFSAQQFPDLHSELNLSSLELGDSALYFCAGSPPAGGPHEQFFGPGTRLTVL.

The V gene is TRBV19, the J gene TRBJ2-1; 8 bases fit TRBD1. Germline CDR1 reads LNHDA; CDR2 reads SQIVND (reference sequence). The CDR3 is 16 amino acids. With 1 base clipped from V and 8 bases from J, the junction kept 10 bases outside the gene matches. The CDR3 DNA reads as TGTGCCAGTAGTATAGGGACAGGGCACCCTCAAGATGAGCAGTTCTTC. It encodes CASSIGTGHPQDEQFF.

This clone was found once. The chain is built from TRBV7-8 and TRBJ2-3; 16 bases agree with TRBD2. CDR3 length: 19 amino acids. J gave up 3 bases and V 0 bases, and 6 bases lay outside the gene matches. Germline CDR1 SGHVS, CDR2 FQNEAQ. The CDR3 sequence is CASSLAPGLAGGRTDTQYF. As DNA, the CDR3 is TGTGCCAGCAGCTTAGCGCCGGGACTAGCGGGAGGGAGAACAGATACGCAGTATTTT.

The chain employs TRBV4-1 and TRBJ2-3; a weak D match, TRBD2 (5 bases). Germline V gene lookup returns CDR1 MGHRA and CDR2 YSYEKL. The CDR3 length is 14 residues. The V and J ends lost 0 bases and 5 bases respectively, with 9 bases between them. The CDR3 is CASSQDPSGDTQYF. The DNA for the CDR3 is TGCGCCAGCAGCCAAGATCCCAGCGGAGATACGCAGTATTTT.

This sequence joins TRBV5-1 and TRBJ2-1, with D possibly matching TRBD2 (5 bases). Trimming took off 1 base at V and 0 bases at J, with 8 bases between the two ends. The CDR3 covers 15 residues. The germline gives CDR1 SGHRS, CDR2 YFSETQ. The CDR3 nucleotides are TGCGCCAGCAGCTTGAGCGGAAGCTCCTACAATGAGCAGTTCTTC. Translation gives CASSLSGSSYNEQFF.

V gene TRBV25-1 combines with J gene TRBJ2-2; 9 bases match TRBD1. The CDR3 totals 14 residues. Germline V gives CDR1 MGHDK, CDR2 SYGVNS. The J segment lost 4 bases and the V segment lost 4 bases, leaving 1 base of the junction unmatched. CDR3 sequence: CASSGTGVTGELFF. In DNA, the CDR3 is TGTGCCAGCAGTGGGACAGGGGTCACCGGGGAGCTGTTTTTT.

The table lists this clone with a count of one. V is TRBV5-1 and J is TRBJ2-5, with D unclear. The CDR3 covers 12 residues. CDR1 and CDR2 (germline): SGHRS, YFSETQ. The ends were cut back, 5 bases at V and 5 bases at J, with 10 bases in the middle. The DNA of the CDR3 is TGCGCCAGCAGGCAGGAGAGCGAGACCCAGTACTTC. The encoded protein is CASRQESETQYF.

The chain has TRBV9 and TRBJ2-3; possible D gene TRBD2, 6 bases. The V gene lost 2 bases and the J gene lost 2 bases, with 12 bases spanning the gap. Germline V gene data show CDR1 as SGDLS and CDR2 as YYNGEE. The CDR3 contains 15 residues. CDR3 sequence (DNA): TGTGCCAGCAGCGTGGAAGCGGGTCTCACAGATACGCAGTATTTT. This translates into CASSVEAGLTDTQYF.

The chain links TRBV28 to TRBJ2-7; 8 bases fit TRBD2. Germline V lookup: CDR1 MDHEN, CDR2 SYDVKM. CDR3 length: 17 amino acids. V lost 2 bases to trimming and J lost 4 bases; unmatched junction nucleotides: 13. CDR3 residues: CASSLGLFERENYEQYF. The CDR3 coding sequence is TGTGCCAGCAGTTTAGGCCTCTTTGAGCGGGAGAATTACGAGCAGTACTTC.